These 2 T cell receptor beta chains were sequenced from one sample in a study of T cells in Graves' hyperthyroidism and ophthalmopathy. Using RNA transcripts as the source, TCR beta CDR3 regions were amplified. The HTBI primer set drove a first-round RT-PCR of the TCR CDR3. TCRdb processed the multiplex PCR reads anew with MiXCR; each CDR3 protein has one entry. The table has about half a million distinct CDR3 sequences, 22% seen once; the top ten hold approximately 49%. The sequenced material came from blood. These TCRs come from a woman aged 70-85 years with Graves' ophthalmopathy.

This clonotype was seen many times. The CDR3 coding sequence is TGTGCCAGCAGCTATAGCGGGAGACCCTACGAGCAGTACTTC. As protein: CASSYSGRPYEQYF. The rearrangement links TRBV11-2 to TRBJ2-7; 9 bases line up with TRBD2. Germline-derived CDR1 and CDR2 are SGHAT and FQNNGV. This CDR3 comprises 14 residues. Trimming at V came to 4 bases and at J to 2 bases, leaving 3 bases not matched to a gene.

In this sample, this clonotype turned up many times. The V call is TRBV6-2 or TRBV6-3, the J call TRBJ2-2; a weak D match, TRBD2 (5 bases). The CDR3 is made up of 15 amino acids. Germline V lookup: CDR1 MNHEY, CDR2 SVGEGT. V gave up 5 bases and J gave up 0 bases, with 10 bases separating them. This CDR3 reads CASSRRRTNTGELFF. The CDR3 region has the DNA TGTGCCAGCAGTCGACGGAGGACGAACACCGGGGAGCTGTTTTTT.